Reported below is one T cell receptor beta chain. The sample originates from a study of blood T cell repertoires in COVID-19. Methods used by the authors: Using reference gene primer amplification, nucleated cell counts were estimated. Sequencing used immunoSEQ multiplex PCR; TCRdb keeps in-frame clones, though not all of them. The V and J calls and clone size are taken from that table; D and trimming were inferred from the DNA. The sample has hundreds of thousands of clones, around 91% seen once; the top ten hold about 1.7%. In germline, CDR1 is MNHEY, CDR2 SMNVEV (reference sequence). V was clipped by 2 bases and J by 3 bases, with 11 bases between them. This CDR3 comprises 14 residues.

This TCR came from a woman under 30 with acute COVID-19. The chain couples TRBV27 to TRBJ2-7; possible D gene TRBD2, 7 bases. Sequencing was performed on PBMCs or T cells enriched from blood (not recorded which). The CDR3 loop reads CASSLGRGLYEQYF. The DNA of the CDR3 is TGTGCCAGCAGTTTAGGGCGGGGGCTCTACGAGCAGTACTTC.